The T cell receptor (beta chain) described here comes from a study of cytomegalovirus exposure and HLA in healthy donors. About the research overall: Researchers previously reported finding 117 million unique TCR beta sequences from 150 million to 200 million T cells. Overall study findings and caveats: Among TCR sequences, most were rare, though some public TCRs appeared in many donors. Relative to the approximately 700-donor mean, N-insertions were reportedly fewer in an Asian-associated ancestry cluster in a later analysis.

13 Jbeta primers and 60 Vbeta primers were used for the PCR. The assay was immunoSEQ multiplex PCR, and TCRdb's table has in-frame clones only and misses some. This table holds some 95,000 clones, roughly 78% found once. With respect to this clone: Antigen: not known.

The sample taken for sequencing was PBMCs. This TCR derives from a man aged 25 to 40 in good health and CMV-seronegative.

The CDR3 spells CASSYQGQGAVNEQFF. As DNA, the CDR3 is TGTGCCAGCAGTTACCAGGGACAGGGGGCGGTCAATGAGCAGTTCTTC. This sequence joins TRBV6-6 and TRBJ2-1; TRBD1 agrees at 12 bases. The V and J ends lost 2 bases and 6 bases, in that order; junction bases with no gene match: 5. CDR3 length: 16 amino acids. CDR1 and CDR2 from the germline V gene are MNHNY and SVGAGI (reference sequence).